Presented here are 18 T cell receptor beta chains from one specimen sequenced in a study of spatial heterogeneity in lung cancer. As to time point: sample taken at primary tumor resection. A single record per CDR3 protein comes from TCRdb applying MiXCR to the 5' RACE reads. The sample includes roughly 40,000 distinct CDR3 sequences, under 7.5% of them seen just once. This sample comprised PBMCs, obtained at surgery. Source of these receptors: a female donor with early-stage non-small cell lung cancer.

This clonotype appeared a few times. This chain joins TRBV29-1 and TRBJ1-3; 8 bases are shared with TRBD1. CDR1 and CDR2 from the germline V gene are SQVTM and ANQGSEA. V lost 7 bases, J lost 0 bases, and 2 bases stayed unmatched. The CDR3 is 13 residues long. CDR3: CSAGTGSGNTIYF. The CDR3 DNA reads as TGCAGCGCAGGGACAGGCTCTGGAAACACCATATATTTT.

This clonotype appeared a few times. The J gene is TRBJ2-3, the V gene TRBV12-3 or TRBV12-4; D is perhaps TRBD2 (6 bases). The CDR3 is 15 residues long. Between the trimmed V and J ends, which lost 3 bases and 5 bases, there was a span of 15 bases. CDR3 region: CASSLGDSIRDTQYF. As DNA, the CDR3 is TGTGCCAGCAGTTTGGGGGACTCCATCCGAGATACGCAGTATTTT.

This clonotype was counted a few times. J is TRBJ1-5 and V is TRBV7-8; the D gene is possibly TRBD1 (6 bases). The CDR3 spans 18 residues. Germline V gene sequence: CDR1 SGHVS, CDR2 FQNEAQ. V was shortened by 5 bases and J by 0 bases, with 20 bases between the two germline ends. CDR3 nucleotides: TGTGCCAGCAGCCCCGGACAGACCCTGATCTATAGCAATCAGCCCCAGCATTTT. Amino acids: CASSPGQTLIYSNQPQHF.

About this clonotype itself: A much larger clone lies a single base off, so this may be a read error. The chain uses TRBV5-1 and TRBJ1-2; D possibly corresponds to TRBD1 (5 bases). The CDR3 sequence is 12 residues long. V was trimmed by 4 bases and J by 4 bases, leaving 8 bases between them. Germline loops: CDR1 SGHRS, CDR2 YFSETQ. The CDR3 coding sequence is TGCGCCAGCAGCCCGGACACCTATGGCTACACCTTC. It encodes CASSPDTYGYTF.

This clonotype was counted ten times or more. The rearrangement links TRBV10-3 to TRBJ2-3; 10 bases align to TRBD1. Germline CDR1 is ENHRY and CDR2 is SYGVKD. The CDR3 loop spans 16 amino acids. V shed 3 bases and J 2 bases; nucleotides not matched to a gene: 5. The CDR3 spells CAISEPGQGYTDTQYF. CDR3 nucleotide sequence: TGTGCCATCAGTGAACCGGGACAGGGGTACACAGATACGCAGTATTTT.

This clonotype has at least ten counts. The chain employs TRBV10-3 and TRBJ2-1; 11 bases map to TRBD2. Germline CDR1 ENHRY, CDR2 SYGVKD. V dropped 3 bases and J dropped 5; count of bases not matched to a gene: 6. This CDR3 contains 16 residues. The CDR3 bases are TGTGCCATCAGTGACTTCTCTAGCGGGGGGAACAATGAGCAGTTCTTC. Protein product: CAISDFSSGGNNEQFF.

The chain recombines TRBV28 with TRBJ1-5; D may be TRBD1 (6 bases). The V end was cut by 6 bases, the J end by 6 bases, with 15 bases between. This CDR3 region has 14 residues. Germline-derived CDR1 and CDR2 are MDHEN and SYDVKM. CDR3 coding DNA: TGTGCCAGCAGGTTGAACAGGGAAACTCAGCCCCAGCATTTT. It codes for CASRLNRETQPQHF.

To note about this clonotype: Just one base apart from a much larger clone, this may be a read error. J is TRBJ1-5 and V is TRBV12-3 or TRBV12-4, with TRBD1 matching 7 bases. The CDR3 loop spans 11 amino acids. The CDR3, as DNA: TGTGTCAGCTCAGGGGGTCGGGCCCAGCATTTT. Protein sequence: CVSSGGRAQHF.

The chain has TRBV4-1 and TRBJ2-7; the D is unclear. V gave up 1 base and J gave up 3 bases, with 4 bases separating them. The CDR3 extends over 12 amino acids. Germline-derived CDR1 and CDR2 are MGHRA and YSYEKL. CDR3 sequence: CASSQGVYEQYF. The DNA for the CDR3 is TGCGCCAGCAGCCAAGGGGTCTACGAGCAGTACTTC.

This rearrangement joins TRBV9 to TRBJ2-7; 7 bases fit TRBD1. Germline CDR1 and CDR2: SGDLS and YYNGEE. This CDR3 contains 11 residues. J was trimmed by 4 bases and V by 5 bases; bases with no gene match: 0. The DNA of the CDR3 is TGTGCCAGCAGGACAGGGTACGAGCAGTACTTC. Translating gives CASRTGYEQYF.

Many counts were recorded for this clonotype. CDR3: CASSLRAGIDTQYF. For the CDR3, the DNA is TGTGCCAGCAGTTTAAGAGCGGGGATTGATACGCAGTATTTT. The rearrangement joins TRBV12-3 or TRBV12-4 to TRBJ2-3; 7 bases match TRBD2. V shed 2 bases, J shed 6 bases, and the junction held 5 bases outside the gene matches. This CDR3 has 14 amino acids.

This clonotype was observed many times. The chain links TRBV28 to TRBJ1-2; D gene unclear. CDR1 is MDHEN, CDR2 SYDVKM, per germline. This CDR3 contains 11 residues. V lost 5 bases, J lost 5 bases, and 6 bases lay in between. The CDR3, as DNA: TGTGCCAGCAGTCTGGAGTATGGCTACACCTTC. It yields the protein CASSLEYGYTF.

This clonotype occurred many times. At one end the junction does not follow the germline gene, possibly because of a read error. V gene TRBV7-2 combines with J gene TRBJ1-2, with a tentative D call TRBD1 (6 bases). Germline CDR1 is SGHTA and CDR2 is FQGNSA. This CDR3 contains 14 residues. The CDR3 bases are TGTGCCAGCAGCCTAGCAGGGGTTAACTATGGCTACACCTTC. Translation: CASSLAGVNYGYTF.

This clonotype showed up many times. The chain employs TRBV5-1 and TRBJ2-1, with 9 nucleotides matching TRBD1. V lost 3 bases and J lost 2; bases outside the gene matches: 3. Germline CDR1 and CDR2: SGHRS and YFSETQ. This CDR3 region has 15 residues. The CDR3 spells CASSSGQGAYNEQFF. The CDR3 bases are TGCGCCAGCAGCTCGGGACAGGGAGCCTACAATGAGCAGTTCTTC.

This clonotype occurred a few times. The rearrangement uses TRBV2 and TRBJ1-1; D is ambiguous. Germline CDR1 is SNHLY and CDR2 is FYNNEI. Trimming cost V 6 bases and J 0 bases, with 11 bases left between them. CDR3 length: 14 amino acids. The CDR3 here is CASRPDAMNTEAFF. CDR3 in DNA: TGTGCCAGCAGGCCGGACGCCATGAACACTGAAGCTTTCTTT. Filled out from reference TRBV2 and TRBJ1-1, the complete variable domain reads EPEVTQTPSHQVTQMGQEVILRCVPISNHLYFYWYRQILGQKVEFLVSFYNNEISEKSEIFDDQFSVERPDGSNFTLKIRSTKLEDSAMYFCASRPDAMNTEAFFGQGTRLTVV.

This clonotype came up many times. The chain recombines TRBV12-2 with TRBJ2-7; the table's TRBD2 call for D was not verified on the DNA. TRBV12-2 is classified as a pseudogene. This CDR3 contains 18 residues. This CDR3 is CASRLARASGGRSYEQYF. CDR3 sequence (DNA): TGTGCAAGTCGCTTAGCGCGCGCTAGCGGGGGCCGATCATACGAGCAGTACTTC.

The sample holds many counts of this clonotype. The gene calls are TRBV7-2 and TRBJ2-7; a weak D match, TRBD2 (7 bases). Germline CDR1 is SGHTA and CDR2 is FQGNSA. The CDR3 runs 15 residues. Deletions cut 0 bases from V and 4 bases from J, with 13 bases between. The CDR3 sequence is CASSLARGASYEQYF. The CDR3 nucleotides read TGTGCCAGCAGCTTAGCTCGGGGGGCTTCATACGAGCAGTACTTC. Full variable domain (rest looked up from reference TRBV7-2 and TRBJ2-7): GAGVSQSPSNKVTEKGKDVELRCDPISGHTALYWYRQSLGQGLEFLIYFQGNSAPDKSGLPSDRFSAERTGGSVSTLTIQRTQQEDSAVYLCASSLARGASYEQYFGPGTRLTVT.

The table lists this clonotype with many counts. The gene calls are TRBV5-6 and TRBJ2-3; 10 bases are a match to TRBD2. Germline values: CDR1 SGHDT, CDR2 YYEEEE. J was trimmed by 0 bases and V by 0 bases; bases with no gene match: 7. The CDR3 has 18 amino acids. CDR3 sequence (DNA): TGTGCCAGCAGCTTGGGGCTAGCGGGGGCTTCTAGCACAGATACGCAGTATTTT. It is translated as CASSLGLAGASSTDTQYF.